This T cell receptor beta chain was identified in a study of blood T cell repertoires in COVID-19. Study-level information: PBMCs, B-cell-depleted T cells, or T cells provided the cDNA or gDNA that made up the material.

The protocol was immunoSEQ multiplex PCR, while the TCRdb copy is restricted to in-frame clones and leaves out a portion. The sample gives approximately 290,000 clones, approximately 85% of which show up once; approximately 4% is in the top ten. The sample taken for sequencing was PBMCs or T cells enriched from blood (not recorded which). The receptor was isolated from a woman aged 25 to 39 who had recovered from COVID-19.

In DNA, the CDR3 is TGTGCCAGCAGCTCCCCGGGGGGGAAGAGTTCGGTCACTGAAGCTTTCTTT. Its translation is CASSSPGGKSSVTEAFF. The genes are TRBV25-1 and TRBJ1-1; perhaps TRBD1 as D (5 bases). V shed 6 bases and J shed 4 bases, with 24 bases lying between them. Germline-derived CDR1 and CDR2 are MGHDK and SYGVNS. The CDR3 totals 17 residues.